This T cell receptor (beta chain) was sequenced during a study of T cell clones after liver transplantation (dated by TCRdb to the late 2010s). The study in broad terms: The samples were obtained from ITN030ST, a randomized trial that attempted immunosuppression withdrawal within 2 years after liver transplantation. Donor-reactive T cell clones were identified by TCRbeta sequencing after a pre-transplant mixed lymphocyte reaction and then tracked in post-transplant blood. As an antigen-independent comparator for the donor-reactive sequences, third party-reactive TCRbeta sequences from pre-transplant MLRs were identified as well. Three of the eight recipients were HCV-positive; the others were transplanted for non-autoimmune, non-viral indications. The subjects received no induction therapy and were kept on standard immunosuppression until randomization at 12-24 months post-transplant. Tolerance meant complete immunosuppression withdrawal for at least one year without liver enzymes rising beyond twice the upper limit of normal. Blood samples were collected pre-transplant, pre-randomization before withdrawal, and post-randomization after either complete withdrawal or failed withdrawal. A cohort of 8 liver transplant recipients was studied, of whom 3 were classified as tolerant and 5 as non-tolerant. The paper's findings and limits, for the study overall: The conclusions were preliminary, being limited by small, heterogeneous patient numbers and by non-standardized post-transplant time points. Because no allograft tissue specimens were available, donor-reactive T cells may have migrated into the graft instead of being deleted. Donor-reactive sequences declined more than third party-reactive ones, suggesting partial antigen-specific deletion unrelated to withdrawal success. In 5 of 8 subjects, regardless of tolerance or HCV status, circulating donor-reactive CD4 TCRbeta sequences dropped significantly post-transplant. When repertoire turnover was accounted for, significantly reduced detection of donor-reactive sequences was found in 7 of 8 subjects for CD4 and in 8 of 8 subjects for CD8. In a couple of subjects, low numbers of available donor cells limited the measurable donor-reactive repertoire.

With regard to this clone: It lacks a known antigen. No much larger clone is present one base from it, and per-base qualities are unavailable.

High-throughput TCRbeta CDR3 sequencing of frozen genomic DNA was performed by immunoSEQ, including PCR amplification, mapping, bias correction and internal controls. As for the authors' bioinformatics: Only productive rearrangements were retained, with each unique TCRbeta sequence defined by its CDR3 nucleotide sequence together with its V and J gene. Donor-reactive sequences required at least 5-fold expansion in CFSE-low cells versus unstimulated pre-transplant cells and at least 0.01% frequency. To ensure at least 90% detection power, minimum frequency thresholds were set for each subject based on that subject's lowest-template unstimulated sample. Jensen-Shannon divergence between the top 1000 TCRbeta sequences post- versus pre-transplant served as the measure of repertoire turnover. Two-sided Fisher's exact tests were used to test for changes in how often donor-reactive sequences were detected. TCRdb retrieved this table from immuneACCESS and kept in-frame rearrangements only. Not all clones are present; in checked studies, unresolved V genes account for under half, and no reason is known for the remainder. Clone size and V and J calls were adopted from that table, with D and trimming inferred from the DNA. The sample data list 50,000 to 55,000 clones, and approximately 71% of these were observed just once. The top ten hold around 9.5% of the sample.

Taken from cysteine to phenylalanine, the CDR3 has 16 residues. The retained sequence is limited to the CDR3, 48 bases, with the frame set at the first base. Via the germline V gene (reference sequence), CDR1 is LNHNV and CDR2 YYDKDF. Trimming takes 5 bases from V and 0 bases from J, and the germline ends sit 16 bases apart. Unstimulated PBMCs, after thawing, were stained for CD3, CD4 and CD8 and then FACS-sorted into CD3+CD4+ and CD3+CD8+ populations. Randomization to immunosuppression withdrawal applied to every one of the 8 studied subjects. Genomic DNA was isolated with the Qiagen DNeasy Blood and Tissue Kit.

The source material was CD4+ T cells from blood, sampled around 4.5 years after liver transplant. This chain is built from TRBV15 and TRBJ1-1, with no confident D gene call. This TCR was recovered from a human patient who received a liver transplant. In patients who had a transplant, some T cells may come from the graft donor. Here is the DNA: TGTGCCACCAGCCCCCGGACCAATGCGGTGAACACTGAAGCTTTCTTT. This translates into CATSPRTNAVNTEAFF.